This section outlines one TCR beta chain sequence together with its context. This sample is drawn from a study of shared clonotypes between healthy human individuals. A split of CD4+ cells into CD45RA+ naive and CD45RA-negative memory subsets was performed. TCRdb's table, derived via immunoSEQ multiplex PCR, lists solely in-frame clones and lacks some. This sample has about 1.1 million clones; more than 75% occur once, and the top ten carry 0.5% to 0.6%. Germline-derived CDR1 and CDR2 are MNHEY and SVGAGI. The CDR3 length is 13 residues. V dropped 6 bases and J dropped 6 bases, with 14 bases sitting between them.

The TCR was taken from a man between 18 and 29 years old in good health. Some clones in this sample may be carry-over from other donors' samples. This chain uses TRBV6-5 with TRBJ2-5; TRBD1 is a possible D gene (5 bases). The sequenced sample consisted of memory CD4+ T cells from PBMCs. The subset is: CD45RA-negative fraction. The CDR3 DNA reads as TGTGCCAGCAGACAGGCTACTTCGCAGACCCAGTACTTC. It codes for CASRQATSQTQYF.